This entry is about one TCR beta chain. It lacks a known antigen. Qualities for individual bases were not recorded, and no much larger clone is one base off. The CDR3, from cysteine to phenylalanine, totals 16 residues. The read is trimmed to its CDR3 DNA, 48 bases read in frame from base 1. The junction shows trimming of 1 base on V and 7 bases on J, and the gene matches do not reach 9 bases of it. CDR1 SGHTA and CDR2 FQGNSA were looked up in the germline V gene. TCRbeta CDR3 regions were amplified from genomic DNA by means of the immunoSEQ Assay, a bias-controlled multiplex PCR. For the original study's pipeline: The number of nucleated cells in each sample was estimated by amplification of reference gene primers within the assay. To quantify the absolute abundance of each unique TCRbeta CDR3 rearrangement, sequence reads were collapsed and filtered. For each sample, productive Simpson clonality was calculated as the square root of Simpson's diversity index over productive rearrangements. Here the immuneACCESS table is served through TCRdb, limited to in-frame sequences with V and J called. Missing clones are a known gap in these copies; in checked studies unresolved V genes cover under half, and the rest lacks a known reason. V, J and clone size derive from that table, while D and trimming were established from the DNA sequence. This sample holds 80,000 to 130,000 clones; roughly nine tenths were observed only once. The ten largest make up about 0.89% of the sample.

Whole blood was collected in K2EDTA tubes by collaborating institutions according to the institutions' own protocols. For TCRbeta analysis, collaborators shipped samples as frozen whole blood, isolated PBMCs, or DNA extracted from either of those sample types. The record originates from a study of blood T cell repertoires in COVID-19 (TCRdb year 2020). In terms of the full investigation: Samples covering the acute and convalescent phases of COVID-19 were provided by collaborators in the United States, Italy and Spain. The repertoires were released in a freely available public database intended as a resource for research on the immune response to SARS-CoV-2. The dataset comprised deeply sampled blood TCRbeta repertoires from subjects exposed to, actively infected with, or recovered from COVID-19. The sample metadata nearly always contained a de-identified subject ID, COVID-19 status, age in years and sex. Where available, HLA class I and class II types were taken from metadata supplied by the sample provider and were not determined by assay-based typing. The prospective study material was composed of cDNA or gDNA derived from T cells, B-cell-depleted T cells, or PBMCs. The samples were drawn from the first 160 participants of the ongoing ImmuneRACE study and from 950 to 1,500 subjects provided by 6 global collaborators. General study outcomes and caveats: Clinical and demographic metadata were provided uncurated, with the amount varying by source and participant.

Recombination connected TRBV7-2 to TRBJ2-7; 11 junctional bases match TRBD1. Input material: peripheral blood. This TCR was recovered from a man aged 55 to 70 with acute or convalescent COVID-19. The bases are TGTGCCAGCAGCTTAGGAGTGGGACAGGGGGGAAGGGAGCAGTACTTC. This is translated as CASSLGVGQGGREQYF.